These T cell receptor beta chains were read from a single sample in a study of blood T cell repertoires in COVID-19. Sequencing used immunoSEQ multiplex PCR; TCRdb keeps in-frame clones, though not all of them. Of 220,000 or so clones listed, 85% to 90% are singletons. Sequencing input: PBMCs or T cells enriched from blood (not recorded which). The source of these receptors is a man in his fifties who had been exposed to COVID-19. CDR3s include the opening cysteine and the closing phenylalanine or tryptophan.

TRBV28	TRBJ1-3	CASSTHGSLGNTIYF
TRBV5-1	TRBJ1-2	CASSMTGSYGYTF
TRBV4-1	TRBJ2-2	CASRSGNTGELFF
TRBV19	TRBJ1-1	CASSPTDSLNTEAFF
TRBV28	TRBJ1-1	CASSYTGTGAQF
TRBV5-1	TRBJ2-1	CASSPRTSGGYNEQFF
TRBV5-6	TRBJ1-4	CASSRGGRAGEKLFF
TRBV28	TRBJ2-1	CASRLLGAGDYNEQFF
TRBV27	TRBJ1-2	CASSSPGQGAYGYTF
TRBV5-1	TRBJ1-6	CASSHPTGGDNSPLHF
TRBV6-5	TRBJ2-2	CASGPQRHTGELFF
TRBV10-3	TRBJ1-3	CAILTGTTTSGNTIYF
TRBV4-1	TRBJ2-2	CASTQGFRTGELFF
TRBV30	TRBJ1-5	CAWSVGLGQPQHF
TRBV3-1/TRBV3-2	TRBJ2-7	CASSQELAALDEQYF
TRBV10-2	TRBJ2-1	CASSLAGLYNEQFF
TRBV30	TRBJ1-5	CAWSREQGFHQPQHF
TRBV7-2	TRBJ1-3	CASSSIPSSGNTIYF
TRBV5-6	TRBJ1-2	CASSPDRDLGYTF
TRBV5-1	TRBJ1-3	CASSLQGGNTIYF
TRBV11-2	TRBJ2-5	CASSAQPGTVLRYQETQYF
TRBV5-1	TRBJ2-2	CASSLASPANTGELFF
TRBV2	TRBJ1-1	CASCRRRFDTEAFF
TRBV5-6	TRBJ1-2	CASRRDRGTALGYGYTF
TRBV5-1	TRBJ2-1	CASSLDVDRLHQFF
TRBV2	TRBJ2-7	CASPRGKGQGTYEQYF
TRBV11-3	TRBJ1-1	CASSPGQGRTGNTEAFF
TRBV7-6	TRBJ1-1	CASSLEDNPRTEAFF
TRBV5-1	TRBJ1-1	CASSTDTEAFF
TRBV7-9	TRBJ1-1	CASSVSGGWNTEAFF
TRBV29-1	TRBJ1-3	CSVVEAAGNTIYF
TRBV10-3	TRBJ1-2	CAIRRTDYGYTF
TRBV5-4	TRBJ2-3	CASSPDLGTQYF
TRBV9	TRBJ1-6	CASKGHSTGANSPLHF
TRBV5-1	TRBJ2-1	CASSWAPAGDYNEQFF
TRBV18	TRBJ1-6	CASSPRDRGKESPLHF
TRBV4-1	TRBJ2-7	CASSRPGQGLRQYF
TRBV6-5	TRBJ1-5	CASSSGTGNNQPQHF
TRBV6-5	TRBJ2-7	CASSRHRGYEQYF
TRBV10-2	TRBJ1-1	CASRPGPGQGAVTEAFF
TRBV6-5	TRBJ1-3	CASSRDISGNTIYF